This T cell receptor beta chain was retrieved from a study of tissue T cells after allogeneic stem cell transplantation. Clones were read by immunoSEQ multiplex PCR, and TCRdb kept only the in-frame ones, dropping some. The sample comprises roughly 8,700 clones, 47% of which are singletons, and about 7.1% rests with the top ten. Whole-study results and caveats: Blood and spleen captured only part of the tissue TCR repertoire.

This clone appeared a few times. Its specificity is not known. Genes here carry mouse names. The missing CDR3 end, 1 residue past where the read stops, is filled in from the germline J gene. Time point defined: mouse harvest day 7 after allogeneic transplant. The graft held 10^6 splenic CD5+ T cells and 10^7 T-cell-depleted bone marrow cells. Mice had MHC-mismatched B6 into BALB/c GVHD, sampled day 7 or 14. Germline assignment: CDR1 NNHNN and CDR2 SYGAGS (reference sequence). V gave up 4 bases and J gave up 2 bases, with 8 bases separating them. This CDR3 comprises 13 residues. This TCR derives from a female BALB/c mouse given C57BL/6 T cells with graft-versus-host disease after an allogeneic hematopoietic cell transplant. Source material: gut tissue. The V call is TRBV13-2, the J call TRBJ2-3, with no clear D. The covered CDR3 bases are TGTGCCAGCGGTCGGGGTTTTGCAGAAACGCTGTAT. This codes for CASGRGFAETLY. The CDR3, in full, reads CASGRGFAETLYF.